These 10 T cell receptor beta chains share one sample of origin, sequenced in a study of T cells after yellow fever vaccination. TCRdb fed the 5' RACE reads into MiXCR, producing one record per CDR3 protein. The table lists some 150,000 distinct CDR3 sequences, more than 9.5% of them singletons. The sample was CD8+ T cells sorted from PBMCs, taken 15 days after the yellow fever booster vaccination. Every receptor here comes from a man between 18 and 29 years old who received the YFV17D yellow fever vaccine.

The table lists this clonotype with many counts. The chain carries TRBV4-1 and TRBJ1-5; tentatively, D is TRBD1 (6 bases). Trimming took off 5 bases at V and 0 bases at J, with 17 bases between the two ends. This CDR3 region has 17 residues. The germline V gene encodes CDR1 MGHRA and CDR2 YSYEKL. The DNA for the CDR3 is TGCGCCAGCAGCATCCGTCCAGGGGAGTATAGCAATCAGCCCCAGCATTTT. This gives the protein CASSIRPGEYSNQPQHF.

The chain recombines TRBV29-1 with TRBJ1-2; 8 bases agree with TRBD1. Germline CDR1 reads SQVTM; CDR2 reads ANQGSEA. The V gene end was trimmed by 7 bases and the J gene end by 6 bases; junction bases not matched to a gene: 7. The CDR3 covers 12 residues. CDR3 loop: CSADRGRDGYTF. CDR3 in DNA: TGCAGCGCTGACAGGGGCAGAGATGGCTACACCTTC.

This clonotype was recorded a few times. This chain links TRBV5-1 with TRBJ1-1, with TRBD1 matching over 11 bases. Per the germline V gene, CDR1 is SGHRS and CDR2 is YFSETQ. J lost 6 bases, V lost 5 bases, and 3 bases had no gene match. The CDR3 is 13 amino acids. The CDR3 nucleotides are TGCGCCAGCAGTCCGGGACAGGGGGCTGAAGCTTTCTTT. Protein sequence: CASSPGQGAEAFF.

The V and J genes are TRBV10-2 and TRBJ2-5; D is ambiguous. In germline, CDR1 is WSHSY, CDR2 SAAADI. This CDR3 has 15 amino acids. With 0 bases removed from V and 5 bases from J, the gap between germline ends came to 13 bases. CDR3 in DNA: TGCGCCAGCAGTGAGTCGGTACTGCTGGGGGAGACCCAGTACTTC. Its protein is CASSESVLLGETQYF.

The sample holds a few counts of this clonotype. The V call is TRBV4-2, the J call TRBJ2-5; TRBD2 agrees at 9 bases. The V gene's germline CDR1 is LGHNA and CDR2 YNFKEQ. With 4 bases clipped from V and 2 bases from J, the junction kept 5 bases outside the gene matches. This CDR3 region has 15 residues. CDR3: CASSLWTSDQETQYF. The CDR3 region has the DNA TGTGCCAGCAGCCTCTGGACTAGCGATCAAGAGACCCAGTACTTC.

The chain joins TRBV6-1 to TRBJ1-2; tentatively, D is TRBD1 (5 bases). This CDR3 has 12 amino acids. V dropped 10 bases and J dropped 5 bases, with 14 bases sitting between them. Germline assignment: CDR1 MNHNS and CDR2 SASEGT. CDR3 region: CATTLGTYGYTF. CDR3 nucleotides: TGTGCCACCACCCTGGGGACTTATGGCTACACCTTC.

This clonotype was recorded a few times. The chain combines TRBV19 with TRBJ1-1; D might be TRBD1 (5 bases). From germline, CDR1 is LNHDA and CDR2 SQIVND (reference sequence). CDR3 length: 15 amino acids. Trimming removed 2 bases from V and 4 bases from J, with 14 bases in between. The CDR3 spells CASSITAGSGTEAFF. The CDR3 nucleotides read TGTGCCAGTAGTATAACGGCAGGGAGCGGCACTGAAGCTTTCTTT.

This clonotype occurred many times. This chain uses TRBV27 with TRBJ2-5; maybe TRBD2 (6 bases). The V end lost 5 bases, the J end lost 8 bases, and 18 bases lay between the germline ends. CDR1 and CDR2 from the germline V gene are MNHEY and SMNVEV (reference sequence). This CDR3 contains 14 residues. As DNA, the CDR3 is TGTGCCAGCAGTCGTGAGGGACTCATAGGAACCCAGTACTTC. Translation gives CASSREGLIGTQYF.

This clonotype has at least ten counts. The chain employs TRBV7-2 and TRBJ2-1, with TRBD2 matching 9 bases. CDR1 and CDR2 from the germline V gene are SGHTA and FQGNSA. The CDR3 length is 18 residues. V gave up 3 bases and J gave up 7 bases; unmatched junction bases: 16. The CDR3 protein is CASSFPASAGGLWNEQFF. The CDR3 DNA is TGTGCCAGCAGCTTCCCCGCTTCCGCGGGGGGGCTGTGGAATGAGCAGTTCTTC. The entire variable domain, with the rest obtained from reference TRBV7-2 and TRBJ2-1, is as follows: GAGVSQSPSNKVTEKGKDVELRCDPISGHTALYWYRQSLGQGLEFLIYFQGNSAPDKSGLPSDRFSAERTGGSVSTLTIQRTQQEDSAVYLCASSFPASAGGLWNEQFFGPGTRLTVL.

This clonotype was recorded a few times. The chain has TRBV7-6 and TRBJ1-2; D unresolved. From germline, CDR1 is SGHVS and CDR2 FNYEAQ. The V and J ends lost 0 bases and 3 bases respectively, with 8 bases between them. The CDR3 runs to 14 residues. Here the CDR3 reads CASSLARVDYGYTF. The CDR3, as DNA: TGTGCCAGCAGCTTAGCTCGGGTCGACTATGGCTACACCTTC.